The 24 T cell receptor beta chains reported below all come from one sample, sequenced in a study of cytomegalovirus exposure and HLA in healthy donors. Profiled with immunoSEQ multiplex PCR; TCRdb holds only in-frame clones, not every one. The sample lists approximately 260,000 clones, about 86% occurring once. Sequenced input: PBMCs. The receptors come from a woman in her late teens or twenties in good health and CMV-seronegative.

CDR3 in amino acids: CASSLEAAGNTEAFF. In DNA form, the CDR3 reads TGCGCCAGCAGCTTGGAAGCTGCAGGGAACACTGAAGCTTTCTTT. This chain connects TRBV5-1 to TRBJ1-1; D is ambiguous. The CDR3 is 15 residues long. Trimming took 0 bases from V and 1 from J, leaving 10 bases between them. The germline gives CDR1 SGHRS, CDR2 YFSETQ.

The V and J genes are TRBV7-9 and TRBJ2-7, with 12 nucleotides matching TRBD2. V lost 5 bases, J lost 0 bases, and 8 bases stayed unmatched. The CDR3 is made up of 17 amino acids. Germline V lookup: CDR1 SEHNR, CDR2 FQNEAQ (reference sequence). The CDR3 is CASSPRLAGVPSYEQYF. The CDR3 DNA is TGTGCCAGCAGCCCTCGACTAGCGGGAGTTCCCTCCTACGAGCAGTACTTC.

The chain is built from TRBV27 and TRBJ2-1; 9 bases map to TRBD1. This CDR3 has 14 amino acids. V was clipped by 4 bases and J by 5 bases; unmatched bases: 3. The germline V gene has CDR1 MNHEY and CDR2 SMNVEV (reference sequence). CDR3 in DNA: TGTGCCAGCAGTTCCCGGACAGGGGACAATGAGCAGTTCTTC. It specifies CASSSRTGDNEQFF.

This rearrangement joins TRBV5-1 to TRBJ2-7; 10 bases fit TRBD2. Trimming cost V 0 bases and J 1 base; bases outside gene matches: 1. From germline, CDR1 is SGHRS and CDR2 YFSETQ. The CDR3 consists of 15 residues. The CDR3 nucleotides read TGCGCCAGCAGCTTGGCACTAGCGGGGTCCTACGAGCAGTACTTC. Translated: CASSLALAGSYEQYF.

As for this clone: Other DNA sequences in this specimen translate into the identical CDR3. V gene TRBV27 combines with J gene TRBJ2-7; no clear D gene. The CDR3 is 13 amino acids. V was cut by 6 bases and J by 4 bases, with 13 bases left in between. Germline-derived CDR1 and CDR2 are MNHEY and SMNVEV (reference sequence). For the CDR3, the DNA is TGTGCCAGCAGCCGAACCTCCGGGTACGAGCAGTACTTC. Protein sequence: CASSRTSGYEQYF.

The V gene is TRBV5-4, the J gene TRBJ1-4; 9 nucleotides line up with TRBD1. V dropped 4 bases and J dropped 7; count of bases not matched to a gene: 5. This CDR3 has 14 residues. Germline V gene sequence: CDR1 SGHNT, CDR2 YYREEE (reference sequence). The chain's CDR3 is CASSVTGGGEKLFF. In DNA form, the CDR3 reads TGTGCCAGCAGCGTGACAGGGGGGGGTGAAAAACTGTTTTTT.

V usage is TRBV29-1 and J usage is TRBJ1-2, with TRBD1 identical over 7 bases. The CDR3 contains 13 residues. With 4 bases clipped from V and 5 bases from J, the junction kept 7 bases outside the gene matches. Germline assignment: CDR1 SQVTM and CDR2 ANQGSEA. The CDR3 sequence: CSVGRGTDYGYTF. The CDR3 DNA follows: TGCAGCGTTGGCCGCGGGACAGATTATGGCTACACCTTC.

V and J are TRBV19 and TRBJ2-1; 8 bases are shared with TRBD1. The junction had 12 bases not matched to a gene; V was cut back by 3 bases and J by 5 bases. This CDR3 has 17 amino acids. Germline-derived CDR1 and CDR2 are LNHDA and SQIVND (reference sequence). The CDR3 protein is CASSITLYRGSDNEQFF. The CDR3 DNA reads TGTGCCAGTAGTATCACCCTCTACAGGGGGTCAGACAATGAGCAGTTCTTC.

The rearrangement joins TRBV11-2 to TRBJ1-1; possibly TRBD1 for D (5 bases). This CDR3 contains 13 residues. CDR1 is SGHAT and CDR2 is FQNNGV in the germline V gene. The V end was cut by 6 bases, the J end by 5 bases, with 13 bases between. The CDR3 sequence is CASSRGEVTEAFF. Here the CDR3 DNA reads TGTGCCAGCAGTCGGGGGGAGGTGACTGAAGCTTTCTTT.

The chain combines TRBV12-2 with TRBJ2-3; the D call TRBD1 from the table was never checked on the DNA. TRBV12-2 is a pseudogene segment. The CDR3 extends over 15 amino acids. Here the CDR3 DNA reads TGTGCAAGTCGCGCCCGGGACAGGGGGACAGATACGCAGTATTTT. It yields the protein CASRARDRGTDTQYF.

This chain links TRBV14 with TRBJ2-4; 7 positions agree with TRBD1. V lost 3 bases and J lost 0; bases outside the gene matches: 8. Looked up from germline, CDR1 is SGHDN and CDR2 is FVKESK. The CDR3 is 17 amino acids. The CDR3 reads CASSQITGVLAKNIQYF. The CDR3 region has the DNA TGTGCCAGCAGCCAGATAACAGGGGTGCTAGCCAAAAACATTCAGTACTTC.

The rearrangement uses TRBV10-3 and TRBJ2-7; TRBD1 matches 7 bases. J gave up 2 bases and V 3 bases, and 4 bases lay outside the gene matches. The germline V gene has CDR1 ENHRY and CDR2 SYGVKD. This CDR3 region has 14 residues. This CDR3 reads CAISDYRGAYEQYF. In DNA form, the CDR3 reads TGTGCCATCAGTGACTACAGGGGCGCCTACGAGCAGTACTTC.

The CDR3 reads CASSLNGYEVADTQYF. The CDR3 coding sequence is TGCGCCAGCAGCTTGAACGGGTATGAGGTGGCAGATACGCAGTATTTT. The chain combines TRBV5-1 with TRBJ2-3; no definite D call. There are 16 residues in the CDR3. V was cut by 1 base and J by 4 bases, with 16 bases left in between. The germline V gene encodes CDR1 SGHRS and CDR2 YFSETQ.

The chain has TRBV5-3 and TRBJ1-1; the D is unclear. TRBV5-3 is sorted into the ORF group, with uncertain function. Trimming stripped 4 bases from V and 0 bases from J, with 16 bases between. CDR3 length: 16 residues. The CDR3 spells CARSILDRRLNTEAFF. Written as DNA, the CDR3 is TGTGCCAGAAGCATCCTCGATCGGCGGCTGAACACTGAAGCTTTCTTT.

The rearrangement joins TRBV6-5 to TRBJ1-5; D unclear. Deletions cut 5 bases from V and 1 base from J, with 12 bases between. The germline V gene encodes CDR1 MNHEY and CDR2 SVGAGI. The length of the CDR3 is 15 residues. CDR3 nucleotide sequence: TGTGCCAGCAGTAAAACATCCTTCAGCAATCAGCCCCAGCATTTT. Translated, it gives CASSKTSFSNQPQHF.

V usage is TRBV6-5 and J usage is TRBJ2-5; 12 bases fit TRBD2. The CDR3 runs to 15 residues. Trimming at V came to 7 bases and at J to 1 base, leaving 4 bases not matched to a gene. Germline lookup yields CDR1 MNHEY and CDR2 SVGAGI. The CDR3 bases are TGTGCCAGCACCGCTAGCGGGGGGGCCCAAGAGACCCAGTACTTC. Its translation: CASTASGGAQETQYF.

The chain uses TRBV9 and TRBJ2-1; 10 bases align to TRBD2. The CDR3 consists of 16 residues. Looked up from germline, CDR1 is SGDLS and CDR2 is YYNGEE. V shed 0 bases and J 0 bases; nucleotides not matched to a gene: 0. CDR3 sequence: CASSVGLAGSYNEQFF. CDR3 sequence (DNA): TGTGCCAGCAGCGTAGGACTAGCGGGCTCCTACAATGAGCAGTTCTTC. The full variable domain, with the rest looked up from reference TRBV9 and TRBJ2-1, is DSGVTQTPKHLITATGQRVTLRCSPRSGDLSVYWYQQSLDQGLQFLIQYYNGEERAKGNILERFSAQQFPDLHSELNLSSLELGDSALYFCASSVGLAGSYNEQFFGPGTRLTVL.

The chain recombines TRBV4-3 with TRBJ2-3; D remains ambiguous. Germline V CDR1 and CDR2: LGHNA, YSLEER. V was cut by 4 bases and J by 4 bases, with 12 bases left in between. This CDR3 is built from 14 residues. The CDR3 coding sequence is TGCGCCAGCAGCCCCTCCTTTCCTGCAGATACGCAGTATTTT. As protein: CASSPSFPADTQYF.

This clone appeared a single time. This chain links TRBV28 with TRBJ1-4; 8 nucleotides line up with TRBD1. The CDR3 has 15 residues. J lost 2 bases, V lost 4 bases, and 3 bases had no gene match. The V gene's germline CDR1 is MDHEN and CDR2 SYDVKM. CDR3 sequence reads: CASSSYRGTNEKLFF. The CDR3 DNA follows: TGTGCCAGCAGTTCCTACAGGGGGACTAATGAAAAACTGTTTTTT.

The chain employs TRBV5-1 and TRBJ2-7; 12 bases are shared with TRBD2. CDR3 length equals 14 residues. The V and J ends lost 2 bases and 7 bases, in that order; junction bases with no gene match: 4. The germline gives CDR1 SGHRS, CDR2 YFSETQ. The CDR3 DNA reads as TGCGCCAGCAGCTTAAGACTAGCGGGAGAAGAGCAGTACTTC. Residues: CASSLRLAGEEQYF. Together with reference TRBV5-1 and TRBJ2-7, the CDR3 gives the full variable domain: KAGVTQTPRYLIKTRGQQVTLSCSPISGHRSVSWYQQTPGQGLQFLFEYFSETQRNKGNFPGRFSGRQFSNSRSEMNVSTLELGDSALYLCASSLRLAGEEQYFGPGTRLTVT.

This chain links TRBV15 with TRBJ1-2; D is possibly TRBD1 (5 bases). This CDR3 region has 13 residues. Trimming removed 0 bases from V and 8 bases from J, with 10 bases in between. From germline, CDR1 is LNHNV and CDR2 YYDKDF (reference sequence). The CDR3 sequence: CATSRDRGAGYTF. In DNA, the CDR3 is TGTGCCACCAGCAGAGATCGCGGGGCCGGCTACACCTTC.

This clone was recorded a few times. The chain combines TRBV2 with TRBJ1-6; no clear D gene. The CDR3 is made up of 13 amino acids. The ends were cut back, 3 bases at V and 8 bases at J, with 8 bases in the middle. Germline assignment: CDR1 SNHLY and CDR2 FYNNEI. The CDR3 sequence: CASSETGHSPLHF. The CDR3 DNA is TGTGCCAGCAGTGAGACTGGCCATTCACCCCTCCACTTT.

V is TRBV6-1 and J is TRBJ2-2, with a possible D match to TRBD2 (5 bases). CDR1 MNHNS and CDR2 SASEGT come from the germline V gene. V lost 4 bases and J lost 5, with 8 bases in between. This CDR3 region has 13 residues. The CDR3 nucleotides read TGTGCCAGCAGTGGAGGGCGAACCGGGGAGCTGTTTTTT. Its protein product is CASSGGRTGELFF.

The chain has TRBV25-1 and TRBJ1-5, with D possibly matching TRBD1 (5 bases). CDR3 size: 14 residues. V was clipped by 5 bases and J by 0 bases, with 8 bases between them. Germline CDR1 reads MGHDK; CDR2 reads SYGVNS. CDR3 coding DNA: TGTGCCAGCAGTCGGGGGGTTAGCAATCAGCCCCAGCATTTT. It translates to CASSRGVSNQPQHF.